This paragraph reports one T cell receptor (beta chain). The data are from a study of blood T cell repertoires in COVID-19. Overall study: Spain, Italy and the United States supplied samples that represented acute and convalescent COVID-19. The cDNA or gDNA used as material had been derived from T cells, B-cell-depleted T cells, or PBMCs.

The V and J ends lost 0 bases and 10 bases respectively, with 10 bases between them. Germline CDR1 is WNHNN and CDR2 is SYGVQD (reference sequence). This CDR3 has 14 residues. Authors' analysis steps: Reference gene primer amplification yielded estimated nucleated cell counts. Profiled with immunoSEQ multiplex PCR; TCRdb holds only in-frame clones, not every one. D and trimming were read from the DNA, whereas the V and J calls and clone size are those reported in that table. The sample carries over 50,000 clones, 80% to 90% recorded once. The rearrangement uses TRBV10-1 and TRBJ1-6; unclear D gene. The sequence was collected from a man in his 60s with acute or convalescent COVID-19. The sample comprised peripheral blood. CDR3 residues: CASSESSPGSPLHF. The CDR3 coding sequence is TGCGCCAGCAGTGAGTCGAGCCCGGGATCACCCCTCCACTTT.